This is a list of T cell receptor beta chains from one sample in a study. In TCRdb, the RT-PCR reads were re-called with MiXCR into one record per CDR3 protein. This table holds fewer than 800,000 distinct CDR3 sequences, over 12% found once. Sequenced sample: memory CD4+ T cells from blood. Every receptor here comes from a female donor in good health, serving as a healthy control. The CDR3 runs from the conserved cysteine through the conserved F or W. The D gene is left open where the match is weak. Clone size appears in some rows only: once, few, many, or a class for an expanded clone.

>once|TRBJ1-1|TRBV19|.
CASSRTTANTEAFF
TGTGCCAGTAGTAGAACGACAGCGAACACTGAAGCTTTCTTT
>.|TRBJ1-1|TRBV27|.
CASSPPLGAGTEAFF
TGTGCCAGCAGTCCACCCTTAGGGGCAGGCACTGAAGCTTTCTTT
>many|TRBJ1-6|TRBV27|TRBD1
CASSLRQGQGYNSPLHF
TGTGCCAGCAGTTTACGGCAGGGACAGGGCTATAATTCACCCCTCCACTTT
>many|TRBJ2-4|TRBV7-9|.
CASSPGPLAKNIQYF
TGTGCCAGCAGCCCCGGCCCCCTAGCCAAAAACATTCAGTACTTC
>many|TRBJ2-5|TRBV6-5|.
CASSYSSAQETQYF
TGTGCCAGCAGTTACTCGTCAGCACAAGAGACCCAGTACTTC
>.|TRBJ1-2|TRBV7-2|.
CASSESSGQNYGYTF
TGTGCCAGCAGCGAGAGTTCGGGACAAAACTATGGCTACACCTTC
>.|TRBJ2-5|TRBV7-2|.
CASSSYNSGETQYF
TGTGCCAGCAGCTCATATAACTCTGGGGAGACCCAGTACTTC
>few|TRBJ2-6|TRBV28|.
CASSLAGDGANVLTF
TGTGCCAGCAGTTTAGCAGGGGATGGGGCCAACGTCCTGACTTTC
>few|TRBJ2-3|TRBV4-1|TRBD2
CASSQDGPSGRADTQYF
TGCGCCAGCAGCCAAGATGGTCCTAGCGGGAGAGCAGATACGCAGTATTTT
>.|TRBJ2-7|TRBV28|TRBD2
CASSRLTSAATYEQYF
TGTGCCAGCAGCCGGCTGACTAGCGCTGCGACCTACGAGCAGTACTTC